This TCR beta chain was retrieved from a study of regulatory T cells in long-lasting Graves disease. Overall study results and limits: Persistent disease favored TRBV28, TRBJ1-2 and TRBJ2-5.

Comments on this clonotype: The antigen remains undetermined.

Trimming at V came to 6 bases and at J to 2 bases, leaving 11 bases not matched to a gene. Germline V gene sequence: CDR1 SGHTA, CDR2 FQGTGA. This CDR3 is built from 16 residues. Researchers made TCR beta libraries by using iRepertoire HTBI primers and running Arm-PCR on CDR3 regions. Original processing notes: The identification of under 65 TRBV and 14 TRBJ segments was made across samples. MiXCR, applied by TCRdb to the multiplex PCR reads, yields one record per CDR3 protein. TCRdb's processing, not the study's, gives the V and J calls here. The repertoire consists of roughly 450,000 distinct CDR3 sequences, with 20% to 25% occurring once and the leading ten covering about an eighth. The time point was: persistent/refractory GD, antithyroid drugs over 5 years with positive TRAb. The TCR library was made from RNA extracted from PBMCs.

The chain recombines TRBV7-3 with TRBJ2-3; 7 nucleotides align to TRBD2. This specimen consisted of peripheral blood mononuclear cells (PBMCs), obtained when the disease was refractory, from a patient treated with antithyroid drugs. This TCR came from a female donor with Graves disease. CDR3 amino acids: CASRLQASGPTDTQYF. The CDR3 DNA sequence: TGTGCCAGCAGGTTACAGGCTAGCGGTCCCACAGATACGCAGTATTTT.